A selection of T cell receptor beta chains follows, all from one sample in a study of regulatory and conventional T cells in RAG deficiency. Profiled with immunoSEQ multiplex PCR; TCRdb holds only in-frame clones, not every one. The sample yields 24,000 or so clones, about 92% seen once. This sample also belongs to another study, concerning regulatory T cells.

Sequences were obtained from CD4+ T cells sorted from blood. The source of these receptors is a human donor in good health. CDR3s include the opening cysteine and the closing phenylalanine or tryptophan. Each record gives: J gene, clone size, V gene, D gene, CDR3 protein, CDR3 DNA. A D gene is named only where the DNA matches it firmly. Expanded clones are given a class, and other clones once, few, many or no size at all.

>TRBJ1-2|once|TRBV2|.
CASSVRQERGYTF
TGTGCCAGCAGTGTGCGTCAGGAACGAGGCTACACCTTC
>TRBJ2-3|.|TRBV4-1|TRBD2
CASSHGLAVSTDTQYF
TGCGCCAGCAGCCACGGTCTAGCGGTTAGCACAGATACGCAGTATTTT
>TRBJ2-7|.|TRBV6-1|TRBD1
CASSLQGYYEQYF
TGTGCCAGCAGTCTACAGGGGTACTACGAGCAGTACTTC
>TRBJ2-3|.|TRBV5-4|.
CASSQVGEDTQYF
TGTGCCAGCAGCCAGGTTGGGGAAGATACGCAGTATTTT
>TRBJ2-1|.|TRBV11-1|.
CASSLGLNEQFF
TGTGCCAGCAGCTTAGGGCTTAATGAGCAGTTCTTC
>TRBJ2-7|.|TRBV28|TRBD1
CAITTGGAYEQYF
TGTGCCATCACGACAGGGGGGGCTTACGAGCAGTACTTC
>TRBJ2-3|.|TRBV2|.
CASRMRFLTDTQYF
TGTGCCAGCAGAATGCGCTTCCTCACAGATACGCAGTATTTT
>TRBJ2-5|.|TRBV7-2|.
CASSLLGLQETQYF
TGTGCCAGCAGCTTACTGGGACTTCAAGAGACCCAGTACTTC
>TRBJ1-3|.|TRBV6-5|TRBD1
CASSSPQGKAGNTIYF
TGTGCCAGCAGTTCCCCACAGGGGAAGGCTGGAAACACCATATATTTT
>TRBJ2-5|.|TRBV5-1|.
CASSQDGEYQETQYF
TGCGCCAGCAGCCAGGACGGGGAGTACCAAGAGACCCAGTACTTC
>TRBJ1-2|.|TRBV29-1|.
CSGGDENYGYTF
TGCAGCGGGGGCGACGAGAACTATGGCTACACCTTC
>TRBJ2-1|.|TRBV11-3|.
CASSLGGDGHYNEQFF
TGTGCCAGCAGCTTAGGGGGAGACGGCCACTACAATGAGCAGTTCTTC
>TRBJ1-2|.|TRBV14|.
CASSQVETIYGYTF
TGTGCCAGCAGCCAAGTGGAGACAATCTATGGCTACACCTTC
>TRBJ2-2|.|TRBV6-5|TRBD1
CASRSQGAVGELFF
TGTGCCAGCAGGTCCCAGGGGGCGGTCGGGGAGCTGTTTTTT
>TRBJ1-1|.|TRBV6-5|TRBD1
CASRYRGRNTEAFF
TGTGCCAGCAGGTACAGGGGCCGGAACACTGAAGCTTTCTTT
>TRBJ2-2|.|TRBV30|TRBD1
CAWDRGGTGELFF
TGTGCCTGGGACAGGGGCGGCACCGGGGAGCTGTTTTTT